This T cell receptor (beta chain) was observed in a study of blood T cell repertoires in COVID-19. Study-wide background: Samples came from the United States, Italy and Spain, spanning acute and convalescent COVID-19. PBMCs, B-cell-depleted T cells, or T cells were the source of the cDNA or gDNA that made up the material.

Authors' analysis steps: Scientists estimated how many nucleated cells there were by amplifying reference gene primers. Profiled with immunoSEQ multiplex PCR; TCRdb holds only in-frame clones, not every one. The V and J calls and clone size are taken from that table; D and trimming were inferred from the DNA. The sample yields 43,000 or so clones, around 86% seen once. Between the trimmed V and J ends, which lost 4 bases and 1 base, there was a span of 11 bases. CDR1 is SGDLS and CDR2 is YYNGEE in the germline V gene. CDR3 size: 14 residues. The sequence was obtained from a man in his fifties or sixties with active COVID-19. The sequencing input was peripheral blood. The chain recombines TRBV9 with TRBJ1-1; D not certain. As DNA, the CDR3 is TGTGCCAGCAGCCGGGGAGGAGGGAACACTGAAGCTTTCTTT. Translated: CASSRGGGNTEAFF.